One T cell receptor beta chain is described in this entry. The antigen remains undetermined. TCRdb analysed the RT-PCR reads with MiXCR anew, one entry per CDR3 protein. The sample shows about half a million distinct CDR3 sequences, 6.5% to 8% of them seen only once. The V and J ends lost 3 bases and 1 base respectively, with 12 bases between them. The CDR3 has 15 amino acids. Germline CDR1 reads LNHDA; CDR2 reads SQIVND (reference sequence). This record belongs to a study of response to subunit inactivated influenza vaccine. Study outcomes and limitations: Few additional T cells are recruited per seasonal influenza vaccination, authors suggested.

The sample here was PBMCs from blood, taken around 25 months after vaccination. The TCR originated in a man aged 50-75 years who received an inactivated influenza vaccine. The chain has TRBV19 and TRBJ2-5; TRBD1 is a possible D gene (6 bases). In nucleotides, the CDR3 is TGTGCCAGTAGTATTGGGACACCGATCCAAGAGACCCAGTACTTC. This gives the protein CASSIGTPIQETQYF.